What follows is one T cell receptor beta chain and its context. Its specificity is unknown. This record comes from a study of shared clonotypes between healthy human individuals. General observations from the study: Collection of samples was limited to blood; tissue repertoires likely differ. Incomplete sequencing of sorted subsets was indicated by rarefaction despite large depth.

The authors ran the assay at deep level. This table comes from immunoSEQ multiplex PCR, and its TCRdb copy is limited to in-frame clones, with some not included. Found here are hundreds of thousands of clones, 74% of them singletons; the top ten hold 1.5% to 2%. The ends lost 4 bases at V and 4 bases at J; junction bases unmatched: 8. Germline-derived CDR1 and CDR2 are SGHRS and YFSETQ. The CDR3 sequence is 15 residues long. The chain carries TRBV5-1 and TRBJ2-1; 7 nucleotides line up with TRBD2. The sample comprised memory CD4+ T cells sorted from blood. Stated subset: CD45RA-negative fraction. This clonotype originated in a woman aged 25 to 39 in good health. DNA for the CDR3: TGCGCCAGCAGCCCCACTAGCGCCGGATACAATGAGCAGTTCTTC. Amino acids: CASSPTSAGYNEQFF.